Listed below are T cell receptor beta chains from one sample, sequenced in a study of blood T cell repertoires in COVID-19. This table comes from immunoSEQ multiplex PCR, and its TCRdb copy is limited to in-frame clones, with some not included. The sample contains under 60,000 clones, around 88% of which appear only once. The material sequenced was peripheral blood. These receptors all come from a human donor in a cohort sampled during active COVID-19. The CDR3 runs from the conserved cysteine through the conserved F or W. D genes are given only for firm matches. Expanded clones are given a class, and other clones once, few, many or no size at all.

clone size: -
V gene: TRBV7-2
D gene: -
J gene: TRBJ2-5
CDR3 protein: CASSSPPRVRETQYF
CDR3 DNA: TGTGCCAGCAGCTCGCCCCCGCGGGTTCGGGAGACCCAGTACTTC

clone size: -
V gene: TRBV4-1
D gene: TRBD1
J gene: TRBJ1-1
CDR3 protein: CASSLGTGVEAFF
CDR3 DNA: TGCGCCAGCAGCCTTGGGACAGGTGTTGAAGCTTTCTTT

clone size: -
V gene: TRBV6-1
D gene: -
J gene: TRBJ2-7
CDR3 protein: CASSEAPGNEQYF
CDR3 DNA: TGTGCCAGCAGTGAAGCGCCAGGGAACGAGCAGTACTTC

clone size: -
V gene: TRBV21-1
D gene: -
J gene: TRBJ2-2
CDR3 protein: CASSKAPDRSVNTGELFF
CDR3 DNA: TGTGCCAGCAGCAAAGCCCCGGACAGATCCGTAAACACCGGGGAGCTGTTTTTT

clone size: -
V gene: TRBV6-2/TRBV6-3
D gene: TRBD2
J gene: TRBJ2-7
CDR3 protein: CASSLGGGIYEQYF
CDR3 DNA: TGTGCCAGCAGTCTCGGGGGGGGAATCTACGAGCAGTACTTC

clone size: few
V gene: TRBV2
D gene: TRBD1
J gene: TRBJ2-2
CDR3 protein: CASTGQGGTGELFF
CDR3 DNA: TGTGCCAGCACGGGACAGGGGGGCACCGGGGAGCTGTTTTTT

clone size: once
V gene: TRBV27
D gene: -
J gene: TRBJ1-5
CDR3 protein: CASSSPRGPLYQPQHF
CDR3 DNA: TGTGCCAGCAGTTCCCCCCGAGGCCCCTTGTATCAGCCCCAGCATTTT

clone size: -
V gene: TRBV10-1
D gene: TRBD2
J gene: TRBJ2-3
CDR3 protein: CASSESRSIAGGRTDTQYF
CDR3 DNA: TGCGCCAGCAGTGAGTCGAGGTCCATAGCGGGGGGGCGAACAGATACGCAGTATTTT

clone size: -
V gene: TRBV5-5
D gene: TRBD1
J gene: TRBJ2-3
CDR3 protein: CASSLGRGLDTQYF
CDR3 DNA: TGTGCCAGCAGCTTGGGCAGGGGGCTGGATACGCAGTATTTT

clone size: -
V gene: TRBV7-2
D gene: -
J gene: TRBJ1-1
CDR3 protein: CASSPPRLSGFGAFF
CDR3 DNA: TGTGCCAGCAGTCCACCGAGGCTTTCAGGGTTTGGTGCTTTCTTT

clone size: -
V gene: TRBV6-6
D gene: -
J gene: TRBJ2-1
CDR3 protein: CASSYEELKDEQFF
CDR3 DNA: TGTGCCAGCAGTTACGAGGAACTTAAGGATGAGCAGTTCTTC

clone size: -
V gene: TRBV5-6
D gene: -
J gene: TRBJ2-1
CDR3 protein: CASSPGTNEQFF
CDR3 DNA: TGTGCCAGCAGCCCCGGGACAAATGAGCAGTTCTTC

clone size: -
V gene: TRBV5-1
D gene: TRBD2
J gene: TRBJ2-3
CDR3 protein: CASSLAGGDTQYF
CDR3 DNA: TGCGCCAGCAGCTTGGCCGGGGGGGATACGCAGTATTTT

clone size: -
V gene: TRBV18
D gene: TRBD1
J gene: TRBJ1-4
CDR3 protein: CASSPRETGVATNEKLFF
CDR3 DNA: TGTGCCAGCTCACCACGGGAGACAGGGGTTGCAACTAATGAAAAACTGTTTTTT

clone size: -
V gene: TRBV27
D gene: TRBD2
J gene: TRBJ2-7
CDR3 protein: CASRRAGGLSYEQYF
CDR3 DNA: TGTGCCAGCAGACGGGCGGGGGGGCTGTCCTACGAGCAGTACTTC

clone size: -
V gene: TRBV27
D gene: TRBD1
J gene: TRBJ2-5
CDR3 protein: CASSPGDRVNSQYF
CDR3 DNA: TGTGCCAGCAGTCCTGGGGACAGGGTGAATTCCCAGTACTTC

clone size: -
V gene: TRBV5-4
D gene: TRBD2
J gene: TRBJ2-3
CDR3 protein: CASSPLAGGTDTQYF
CDR3 DNA: TGTGCCAGCAGCCCGCTAGCGGGGGGCACAGATACGCAGTATTTT

clone size: -
V gene: TRBV29-1
D gene: -
J gene: TRBJ2-5
CDR3 protein: CSAGRQFGETQYF
CDR3 DNA: TGCAGCGCCGGGAGACAGTTCGGAGAGACCCAGTACTTC

clone size: -
V gene: TRBV19
D gene: -
J gene: TRBJ1-5
CDR3 protein: CAAGQAGSRPQHF
CDR3 DNA: TGTGCCGCGGGGCAGGCAGGGTCTCGGCCCCAGCATTTT

clone size: -
V gene: TRBV7-9
D gene: TRBD1
J gene: TRBJ1-2
CDR3 protein: CASSRSGTANYGYTF
CDR3 DNA: TGTGCCAGCAGCAGATCCGGGACAGCAAACTATGGCTACACCTTC

clone size: -
V gene: TRBV28
D gene: -
J gene: TRBJ1-2
CDR3 protein: CASSLYGGNYGYTF
CDR3 DNA: TGTGCCAGCAGTTTATATGGGGGCAACTATGGCTACACCTTC

clone size: -
V gene: TRBV30
D gene: TRBD2
J gene: TRBJ2-5
CDR3 protein: CAWSEAGGAGETQYF
CDR3 DNA: TGTGCCTGGAGTGAGGCGGGGGGTGCCGGAGAGACCCAGTACTTC

clone size: once
V gene: TRBV2
D gene: -
J gene: TRBJ1-5
CDR3 protein: CASKTYSNQPQHF
CDR3 DNA: TGTGCCAGCAAGACTTATAGCAATCAGCCCCAGCATTTT

clone size: -
V gene: TRBV9
D gene: -
J gene: TRBJ1-1
CDR3 protein: CASSVDGRGMTEAFF
CDR3 DNA: TGTGCCAGCAGCGTAGACGGCAGGGGAATGACTGAAGCTTTCTTT

clone size: -
V gene: TRBV9
D gene: TRBD2
J gene: TRBJ2-7
CDR3 protein: CASSVGVRGDHEQYF
CDR3 DNA: TGTGCCAGCAGCGTCGGGGTTCGGGGGGATCACGAGCAGTACTTC

clone size: -
V gene: TRBV5-1
D gene: -
J gene: TRBJ2-1
CDR3 protein: CASSLDGTTYNEQFF
CDR3 DNA: TGCGCCAGCAGCTTGGACGGGACAACCTACAATGAGCAGTTCTTC